These 2 T cell receptor beta chains were all obtained from the same sample, sequenced in a study of CD8 T cells in ankylosing spondylitis. TCRdb re-called the 5' RACE reads through MiXCR, storing one row per CDR3 protein. In the table there are approximately 340,000 distinct CDR3 sequences, approximately 15% of which are singletons. Sequencing used blood, either unsorted or a sorted T cell fraction (not recorded which). Every receptor here comes from a male donor with ankylosing spondylitis or in good health (not recorded which).

The chain carries TRBV5-1 and TRBJ2-2; 13 bases match TRBD2. Germline V gene lookup returns CDR1 SGHRS and CDR2 YFSETQ. The CDR3 has 17 amino acids. Trimming at V came to 4 bases and at J to 7 bases, leaving 10 bases not matched to a gene. DNA for the CDR3: TGCGCCAGCAGCCCCCCCACTAGCGGGAGGGCCATCGGGGAGCTGTTTTTT. It specifies CASSPPTSGRAIGELFF.

V usage is TRBV7-2 and J usage is TRBJ2-3, with a possible D match to TRBD2 (6 bases). Germline loops: CDR1 SGHTA, CDR2 FQGNSA. V was cut by 5 bases and J by 0 bases, with 12 bases left in between. The CDR3 extends over 15 amino acids. The CDR3 DNA is TGTGCCAGCAGCCCAGGTGGGACTAGCACAGATACGCAGTATTTT. It encodes CASSPGGTSTDTQYF.